The 12 T cell receptor beta chains given below trace back to one sample, sequenced in a study of liver allograft versus peripheral blood T cells. As for the study in general: The authors compared T cell receptor repertoires in transplanted livers with recipients' peripheral blood repertoires.

From the reads, TCRdb called clonotypes with MiXCR, one entry per CDR3 protein. The sample contains 5,500 to 7,000 distinct CDR3 sequences, more than 15% of which appear only once. These receptors were obtained from a human patient who had a liver transplant. The T cells may partly be graft donor cells.

Of note for this clonotype: This may be a read error: a much more frequent sequence differs by one nucleotide. V gene TRBV6-5 combines with J gene TRBJ1-6; D gene unclear. The CDR3 length is 17 residues. Germline CDR1 and CDR2: MNHEY and SVGAGI. CDR3 bases: TGTGCCGGCAGTTACTCGAATCCGGAATTTACTAATTCACCCCTCCACTTT. It yields the protein CAGSYSNPEFTNSPLHF.

In this sample, this clonotype is medium-sized. The genes are TRBV24-1 and TRBJ1-1, with 9 bases fitting TRBD1. From germline, CDR1 is KGHDR and CDR2 SFDVKD. Losses at the gene ends were 5 bases for V and 4 bases for J; bases not matched to a gene: 4. The CDR3 covers 14 residues. The CDR3 nucleotides are TGTGCCACCAGTGGGGGACAGGGTGCCACTGAAGCTTTCTTT. Translation gives CATSGGQGATEAFF.

As concerns this clonotype: Given a much more abundant clone one base away, this may be a read error. The chain joins TRBV9 to TRBJ1-2; 10 bases align to TRBD1. This CDR3 is built from 18 residues. The germline CDR1 and CDR2 sequences are SGDLS and YYNGEE. Here the CDR3 DNA reads TGTACCAGCAGCGTAGTGCGACAGGGGGCCGCGTATCTCTATGGCTACACCTTC. Amino acid sequence: CTSSVVRQGAAYLYGYTF.

This clonotype was detected many times. The chain employs TRBV28 and TRBJ1-5, with D maybe TRBD1 (6 bases). The ends were cut back, 3 bases at V and 4 bases at J, with 10 bases in the middle. Germline CDR1 MDHEN, CDR2 SYDVKM. This CDR3 is 14 amino acids long. The CDR3: CASSLDQGNQPQHF. CDR3 in DNA: TGTGCCAGCAGTTTGGACCAGGGGAATCAGCCCCAGCATTTT.

In this sample, this clonotype turned up a few times. The rearrangement links TRBV27 to TRBJ1-5; D not certain. The germline V gene has CDR1 MNHEY and CDR2 SMNVEV (reference sequence). Trimming shortened V by 2 bases and J by 5 bases, and 10 bases separated the two germline ends. The CDR3 has 14 amino acids. The CDR3 coding sequence is TGTGCCAGCAGTTTAGCTGGACCTGATCAGCCCCAGCATTTT. Translated, it gives CASSLAGPDQPQHF.

This clonotype was counted ten times or more. The chain recombines TRBV5-4 with TRBJ1-2; no firm D call. The CDR3 extends over 12 amino acids. V lost 4 bases, J lost 5 bases, and 9 bases lay in between. Per germline, CDR1 SGHNT and CDR2 YYREEE (reference sequence). The CDR3 is CASSDDRYGYTF. In DNA, the CDR3 is TGTGCCAGCAGCGACGATAGGTATGGCTACACCTTC.

By its share, this clonotype is medium-sized. This chain connects TRBV27 to TRBJ2-1; D not resolved. The V gene lost 0 bases and the J gene lost 2 bases, with 8 bases spanning the gap. Germline V gene sequence: CDR1 MNHEY, CDR2 SMNVEV (reference sequence). The CDR3 is 15 amino acids. The CDR3 region is CASSLSVAPYNEQFF. CDR3 bases: TGTGCCAGCAGTTTATCGGTAGCACCCTACAATGAGCAGTTCTTC.

A few counts support this clonotype. The rearrangement uses TRBV20-1 and TRBJ2-3; 12 bases match TRBD2. The trim removed 2 bases at V and 3 bases at J, leaving 15 bases unmatched. Germline loops: CDR1 DFQATT, CDR2 SNEGSKA (reference sequence). The CDR3 is 19 residues long. The CDR3 DNA follows: TGCAGTGCTAGACAGCTGCGGCTAGCGGGGGGGATGGGGACAGATACGCAGTATTTT. Amino acids: CSARQLRLAGGMGTDTQYF.

V usage is TRBV20-1 and J usage is TRBJ2-1; TRBD1 matches 9 bases. This CDR3 comprises 14 residues. With 4 bases clipped from V and 3 bases from J, the junction kept 4 bases outside the gene matches. Germline loops: CDR1 DFQATT, CDR2 SNEGSKA (reference sequence). CDR3 sequence reads: CSATRDRVYNEQFF. Here the CDR3 DNA reads TGCAGTGCTACCCGGGACAGGGTCTACAATGAGCAGTTCTTC.

This clonotype was recorded many times. The chain carries TRBV19 and TRBJ2-5; the D gene is possibly TRBD1 (6 bases). Germline lookup yields CDR1 LNHDA and CDR2 SQIVND (reference sequence). The CDR3 loop spans 15 amino acids. Trimming pared 5 bases from V and 1 base from J, leaving 14 bases between. The DNA for the CDR3 is TGTGCCAGTAGTCCTGGGACATTCAGCCAAGAGACCCAGTACTTC. Translating gives CASSPGTFSQETQYF. Supplemented by reference TRBV19 and TRBJ2-5, the full variable domain reads DGGITQSPKYLFRKEGQNVTLSCEQNLNHDAMYWYRQDPGQGLRLIYYSQIVNDFQKGDIAEGYSVSREKKESFPLTVTSAQKNPTAFYLCASSPGTFSQETQYFGPGTRLLVL.

The genes are TRBV28 and TRBJ2-3; no reliable D call. The CDR3 extends over 15 amino acids. The germline V and J ends were trimmed by 3 bases and 1 base, with 11 bases remaining between them. Germline CDR1 is MDHEN and CDR2 is SYDVKM. CDR3 sequence: CASSLLGEGTDTQYF. The CDR3 nucleotides read TGTGCCAGCAGTTTGTTGGGTGAAGGCACAGATACGCAGTATTTT.

In this sample, this clonotype turned up many times. This chain links TRBV27 with TRBJ2-3, with 12 bases aligning to TRBD2. J was trimmed by 5 bases and V by 9 bases; bases with no gene match: 6. CDR3 length: 14 amino acids. Germline V gene lookup returns CDR1 MNHEY and CDR2 SMNVEV (reference sequence). In DNA form, the CDR3 reads TGTGCCAGATGGACTAGCGGGGTGAGAGATACGCAGTATTTT. Translating it yields CARWTSGVRDTQYF.